This T cell receptor (beta chain) was recorded in a study of blood T cell repertoires in COVID-19. About the study: The origin of the acute and convalescent COVID-19 samples was the United States, Italy and Spain. Nucleic acid was either cDNA or gDNA, and it came from T cells, B-cell-depleted T cells, or PBMCs.

Source study methods: Amplification of reference gene primers provided the estimated nucleated cell counts. TCRdb's table, derived via immunoSEQ multiplex PCR, lists solely in-frame clones and lacks some. Clone size and the V and J calls come from that table; the DNA yielded D and trimming. The sample has 250,000 to 300,000 clones; more than 80% are singletons. This clone was recorded a few times. Sequencing used peripheral blood. The receptor comes from a woman aged 25-40 years with active or convalescent COVID-19.

CDR3 in DNA: TGTGCCAGCAGTGAACGAGGTGGGGCGAACACTGAAGCTTTCTTT. Its translation is CASSERGGANTEAFF. V gene TRBV6-1 combines with J gene TRBJ1-1; possible D gene TRBD1, 5 bases. Looked up from germline, CDR1 is MNHNS and CDR2 is SASEGT. The ends were cut back, 2 bases at V and 1 base at J, with 11 bases in the middle. This CDR3 contains 15 residues.